One TCR beta chain is described in this entry. These data are taken from a study of cytomegalovirus exposure and HLA in healthy donors. Whole-study context: The Caucasian-associated ancestry cluster contained 81% of the approximately 420 genotyped donors.

CDR3 length: 20 amino acids. Germline V lookup: CDR1 LNHDA, CDR2 SQIVND (reference sequence). V lost 4 bases and J 0 bases, leaving 27 bases between the germline ends. Primers included in the PCR were 60 Vbeta and 13 Jbeta primers. Sequencing used immunoSEQ multiplex PCR; TCRdb keeps in-frame clones, though not all of them. The sample has about 220,000 clones; approximately 80% are singletons. The chain is built from TRBV19 and TRBJ1-2; D is possibly TRBD1 (5 bases). This sequence originates from a boy between 2 and 10 years old in good health and CMV-seronegative. Sequencing was done on a sample of PBMCs. The CDR3 DNA sequence: TGTGCCAGTAGTAGGAGGGGTGTGGACACATCCTATTCCACTAACTATGGCTACACCTTC. Translation: CASSRRGVDTSYSTNYGYTF. Full variable domain (missing parts from reference TRBV19 and TRBJ1-2): DGGITQSPKYLFRKEGQNVTLSCEQNLNHDAMYWYRQDPGQGLRLIYYSQIVNDFQKGDIAEGYSVSREKKESFPLTVTSAQKNPTAFYLCASSRRGVDTSYSTNYGYTFGSGTRLTVV.